This TCR beta chain is drawn from a study of cytomegalovirus exposure and HLA in healthy donors. With 60 Vbeta and 13 Jbeta primers, the PCR was carried out. Measured with immunoSEQ multiplex PCR; TCRdb has only the in-frame clones, and not every one. The data contain some 130,000 clones, 60% to 80% of them singletons. The CDR3 is 13 residues long. Germline V gene lookup returns CDR1 MNHNS and CDR2 SASEGT. Trimming took 7 bases from V and 5 from J, leaving 14 bases between them. Sequenced material: PBMCs. The chain recombines TRBV6-1 with TRBJ1-1, with D unresolved. The clonotype originates from a male donor in good health and CMV-seronegative. CDR3 sequence reads: CASTSDGRTEAFF. CDR3 coding DNA: TGTGCCAGCACTTCTGACGGGAGAACTGAAGCTTTCTTT.